This T cell receptor beta chain originates from a study of OX40 agonist ivuxolimab in advanced cancers. Samples of blood were obtained at baseline, on cycle 4 day 1, and on cycle 7 day 1. Trimming cost V 1 base and J 0 bases; bases outside gene matches: 4. Germline V gene lookup returns CDR1 SGHVS and CDR2 FQNEAQ. The CDR3 length is 16 residues. TCRdb's copy holds only in-frame clones and misses some; the assay was immunoSEQ multiplex PCR. The table has tens of thousands of clones, approximately 83% seen once. The rearrangement links TRBV7-8 to TRBJ1-2; the match to TRBD1 covers 8 bases. The sequencing used CD4+ or CD8+ T cells sorted from blood, collected in a trial of the OX40 agonist ivuxolimab. The TCR was taken from an adult with an advanced solid tumor such as melanoma, head and neck, liver or kidney cancer. The CDR3 nucleotides are TGTGCCAGCAGCTTAGGGACAGGGATTACTAACTATGGCTACACCTTC. It yields the protein CASSLGTGITNYGYTF. The full variable domain, completed using reference TRBV7-8 and TRBJ1-2, is GAGVSQSPRYKVAKRGQDVALRCDPISGHVSLFWYQQALGQGPEFLTYFQNEAQLDKSGLPSDRFFAERPEGSVSTLKIQRTQQEDSAVYLCASSLGTGITNYGYTFGSGTRLTVV.